This passage covers 6 T cell receptor beta chains from one sample sequenced in a study of T-cell memory formation after mild COVID-19. TCRdb reprocessed the 5' RACE reads with MiXCR, giving one entry per CDR3 protein. This sample has 350,000 or so distinct CDR3 sequences, with 10% to 15% found just once. Material: PBMCs or a T cell subset sorted from them (not recorded which). The receptors shown here come from a man in his late teens or twenties who had mild COVID-19 (a few samples of this study predate the infection). Cell type and time point are not known.

Only a few counts were recorded for this clonotype. The chain recombines TRBV28 with TRBJ1-6; the match to TRBD1 covers 11 bases. The J segment lost 8 bases and the V segment lost 5 bases, leaving 5 bases of the junction unmatched. The CDR3 is 15 amino acids. The germline gives CDR1 MDHEN, CDR2 SYDVKM. The CDR3 protein is CASSPTDRGHSPLHF. Written as DNA, the CDR3 is TGTGCCAGCAGTCCGACGGACAGGGGGCATTCACCCCTCCACTTT.

For the CDR3, the DNA is TGTGCCAGCAGCTTAGTAGTGGGGTGGGGAAGTGAGCAGTTCTTC. As protein: CASSLVVGWGSEQFF. The chain couples TRBV7-2 to TRBJ2-1; D not certain. This CDR3 is 15 amino acids long. In germline, CDR1 is SGHTA, CDR2 FQGNSA. The germline V and J ends were trimmed by 1 base and 9 bases, with 16 bases remaining between them. The complete variable domain, with remaining parts taken from reference TRBV7-2 and TRBJ2-1, reads GAGVSQSPSNKVTEKGKDVELRCDPISGHTALYWYRQSLGQGLEFLIYFQGNSAPDKSGLPSDRFSAERTGGSVSTLTIQRTQQEDSAVYLCASSLVVGWGSEQFFGPGTRLTVL.

This clonotype appeared a few times. The chain combines TRBV5-1 with TRBJ2-3; 10 bases are shared with TRBD2. Trimming cost V 4 bases and J 6 bases; bases outside gene matches: 5. Looked up from germline, CDR1 is SGHRS and CDR2 is YFSETQ. The CDR3 runs to 14 residues. The DNA of the CDR3 is TGCGCCAGCAGCGTGGGGACTAGCGACGATACGCAGTATTTT. Residues: CASSVGTSDDTQYF.

The CDR3 reads CASRSNAGGWRVNTEAFF. CDR3 nucleotide sequence: TGTGCCAGCAGGTCTAATGCAGGGGGTTGGAGGGTGAACACTGAAGCTTTCTTT. This sequence joins TRBV12-3 or TRBV12-4 and TRBJ1-1; the match to TRBD1 covers 7 bases. V gave up 6 bases and J gave up 0 bases; unmatched junction bases: 16. The length of the CDR3 is 18 residues.

The rearrangement joins TRBV6-2 or TRBV6-3 to TRBJ2-1, with D perhaps TRBD1 (7 bases). Germline CDR1 reads MNHEY; CDR2 reads SVGEGT. V lost 8 bases and J 7 bases, leaving 15 bases between the germline ends. This CDR3 spans 13 amino acids. CDR3 nucleotide sequence: TGTGCCAGCGGAGGGGGCCGAAGGAATGAGCAGTTCTTC. The encoded protein is CASGGGRRNEQFF.

This clonotype was picked up many times. This sequence joins TRBV5-1 and TRBJ1-4; D is undetermined. This CDR3 is built from 15 residues. V was clipped by 4 bases and J by 5 bases, with 15 bases between them. Germline CDR1 SGHRS, CDR2 YFSETQ. This CDR3 reads CASSPDGPGNEKLFF. The DNA of the CDR3 is TGCGCCAGCAGCCCCGACGGGCCGGGGAATGAAAAACTGTTTTTT.